In this sample, the clone carrying this TCR beta chain turned up a few times. The data were obtained in a study of blood T cell repertoires in COVID-19. Study information: Some COVID-19 samples were acute and others convalescent; all came from the United States, Italy and Spain. PBMCs, B-cell-depleted T cells, or T cells were the source of the cDNA or gDNA that made up the material.

Assay used: immunoSEQ multiplex PCR; TCRdb lists only in-frame clones, some missing. The table includes more than 85,000 clones, roughly 90% detected once. This CDR3 has 12 amino acids. Per the germline V gene, CDR1 is SQVTM and CDR2 is ANQGSEA. Trimming shortened V by 3 bases and J by 7 bases, and 12 bases separated the two germline ends. The receptor was isolated from a man aged 55 to 70 with acute or convalescent COVID-19. Sequenced material: peripheral blood. V and J are TRBV29-1 and TRBJ1-1; D might be TRBD1 (5 bases). This CDR3 is CSVEKSGDEAFF. CDR3 DNA sequence: TGCAGCGTTGAGAAATCGGGGGATGAAGCTTTCTTT.